The TCR beta chain under discussion was sequenced for a study of identical twins. Using its own MiXCR run on the 5' RACE reads, TCRdb lists one record per CDR3 protein. Of a few hundred thousand distinct CDR3 sequences listed, around 15% are singletons. At least ten counts were recorded for this clonotype. In addition, the sample was reused for a study of yellow fever vaccine responses in identical twins.

This clonotype was sampled from a woman younger than 30 in good health. The source material was CD4+ T cells sorted from blood.

The chain's CDR3 is CASSEEGAYNEQFF. The CDR3 coding sequence is TGTGCCAGCAGTGAAGAGGGGGCATACAATGAGCAGTTCTTC. The chain links TRBV2 to TRBJ2-1; 7 bases fit TRBD1. The CDR3 runs 14 residues. Germline V gene data show CDR1 as SNHLY and CDR2 as FYNNEI. The trim removed 1 base at V and 4 bases at J, leaving 1 base unmatched.